This T cell receptor (beta chain) is from a study of PD-L1 blockade in urothelial cancer. Study overall: Peripheral blood specimens exhibited a median yield of around 140,000 T cells.

Each PCR reaction had synthetic TCR analog templates spiked into it. Clones were sequenced by immunoSEQ multiplex PCR, and TCRdb holds only the in-frame ones, with some missing. The table lists 100,000 to 150,000 clones, 86% of them singletons. As for time point: peripheral blood 6 weeks after treatment start. The germline V gene has CDR1 LNHNV and CDR2 YYDKDF (reference sequence). The V and J ends lost 4 bases and 8 bases respectively, with 17 bases between them. This CDR3 has 15 amino acids. This sequence was found in a man between 50 and 59 years old with urothelial cancer. Sample: PBMCs, taken around atezolizumab (anti-PD-L1) treatment. The chain has TRBV15 and TRBJ1-4; a weak D match, TRBD1 (6 bases). CDR3 sequence reads: CATSTATGFDEKLFF. CDR3 DNA: TGTGCCACCAGCACCGCAACAGGGTTCGACGAAAAACTGTTTTTT.